A selection of T cell receptor beta chains follows, all from one sample in a study of cytomegalovirus exposure and HLA in healthy donors. The method was immunoSEQ multiplex PCR; TCRdb's version includes in-frame clones alone and lacks a portion of them. Of tens of thousands of clones in the sample, more than 60% are singletons; the top ten hold around 3%. The sample taken for sequencing was PBMCs. These receptors were obtained from a man aged 25 to 45 in good health and CMV-seronegative. Both conserved end residues are part of each CDR3. Fields, in order: clone size, D gene, J gene, V gene, CDR3 DNA, CDR3 protein. The D gene is left open where the match is weak. Where a row states a size, it is once, few, many or the class of an expanded clone; other rows omit it.

>.|.|TRBJ1-6|TRBV27
TGTGCCAGCACCAGGACGGGGGTCGGGAATTCACCCCTCCACTTT
CASTRTGVGNSPLHF
>.|TRBD1|TRBJ1-6|TRBV7-8
TGTGCCAGCAGCTTAGTGTCGGCAGGGGGCGATTCACCCCTCCACTTT
CASSLVSAGGDSPLHF
>.|.|TRBJ1-1|TRBV28
TGTGCCAGCAGTTCCCATTCCGGACAGAACACTGAAGCTTTCTTT
CASSSHSGQNTEAFF
>.|.|TRBJ2-7|TRBV19
TGTGCCAGTAGCAGGACAGCCAAGTGGTCCGAGCAGTACTTC
CASSRTAKWSEQYF
>.|.|TRBJ1-1|TRBV5-6
TGTGCCAGCAGCTTGGTGTACAGAAGTAACACTGAAGCTTTCTTT
CASSLVYRSNTEAFF
>.|TRBD1|TRBJ1-2|TRBV7-2
TGTGCCAGCAGCCAGGGGGTTAACTATGGCTACACCTTC
CASSQGVNYGYTF
>.|TRBD1|TRBJ2-2|TRBV13
TGTGCCAGCAGCTTAACAGGGGTCGGGGAGCTGTTTTTT
CASSLTGVGELFF
>.|.|TRBJ1-4|TRBV28
TGTGCCAGCTGGGCCCTTTATGGGGAAAAACTGTTTTTT
CASWALYGEKLFF
>.|.|TRBJ1-6|TRBV19
TGTGCCAGTACCCTCCGGGGGGAAAGCTCCTATAATTCACCCCTCCACTTT
CASTLRGESSYNSPLHF
>.|TRBD1|TRBJ1-2|TRBV30
TGTGCCTGGAAAGGGACAGGCGGGTATGGCTACACCTTC
CAWKGTGGYGYTF
>.|TRBD1|TRBJ2-7|TRBV7-9
TGTGCCAGCAGCTACGGGACAGGGAAGGACTACGAGCAGTACTTC
CASSYGTGKDYEQYF
>.|TRBD2|TRBJ2-1|TRBV6-1
TGTGCCAGCAGGGTACTAGCGGCGCCTGAGCAGTTCTTC
CASRVLAAPEQFF
>once|.|TRBJ1-1|TRBV9
TGTGCCAGCAGCTTCTTAGGGGGGAACACTGAAGCTTTCTTT
CASSFLGGNTEAFF
>.|.|TRBJ2-7|TRBV28
TGTGCCAGCAACCCGATGGGGGGCTCCTACGAGCAGTACTTC
CASNPMGGSYEQYF
>few|.|TRBJ2-7|TRBV14
TGTGCCAGCAGCCAAGAATGGGGGGGCAGGAAGTCGGGAACCTACGAGCAGTACTTC
CASSQEWGGRKSGTYEQYF
>.|.|TRBJ1-2|TRBV5-4
TGTGCCAGCAGCCCGGGGACAACGCCTAACTATGGCTACACCTTC
CASSPGTTPNYGYTF
>few|.|TRBJ1-1|TRBV7-7
TGTGCCAGCAGCCAGGACAGTAACACTGAAGCTTTCTTT
CASSQDSNTEAFF
>.|.|TRBJ1-1|TRBV19
TGTGCCAGTAGATCAGACAGAGACTGGAACACTGAAGCTTTCTTT
CASRSDRDWNTEAFF
>.|.|TRBJ1-2|TRBV30
TGTGCCTGGAGTGTCAGTCAGAATGGCTACACCTTC
CAWSVSQNGYTF
>.|TRBD1|TRBJ1-5|TRBV19
TGTGCCAGTAGTACGCCGGACAGGGGGCGAGGTCAGCCCCAGCATTTT
CASSTPDRGRGQPQHF
>.|TRBD2|TRBJ2-3|TRBV9
TGTGCCAGCAGCGTAGGGACTAGCGGGGGTCGCACAGATACGCAGTATTTT
CASSVGTSGGRTDTQYF
>.|.|TRBJ1-1|TRBV7-2
TGTGCCAGCAGCTTAACGTCGGCAGGGACACTTGAAGCTTTCTTT
CASSLTSAGTLEAFF
>.|TRBD1|TRBJ1-2|TRBV2
TGTGCCAGCAGTGAAAACCCGGGACAGGGAAACTATGGCTACACCTTC
CASSENPGQGNYGYTF
>.|.|TRBJ2-5|TRBV29-1
TGCAGCGTTGCCGTGGGGGGCGGGAGAACCCAAGAGACCCAGTACTTC
CSVAVGGGRTQETQYF
>.|.|TRBJ1-2|TRBV19
TGTGCCAGTACATCACCTTACAGGGTAGAGAACTATGGCTACACCTTC
CASTSPYRVENYGYTF
>.|TRBD2|TRBJ2-1|TRBV10-2
TGCGCCAGCTCAGATAGGACTAGCTCGGACAATGAGCAGTTCTTC
CASSDRTSSDNEQFF
>.|.|TRBJ1-3|TRBV28
TGTGCCAGCAGTTTTCCGGAGGGGGGGGCGATTGGAAACACCATATATTTT
CASSFPEGGAIGNTIYF
>.|.|TRBJ2-7|TRBV6-5
TGTGCCAGCAGTTACTCCCCGGACACCTTCTCCTACGAGCAGTACTTC
CASSYSPDTFSYEQYF
>once|TRBD2|TRBJ2-1|TRBV9
TGTGCCAGCAGCGTAGTACCTGGGACTAGCGGGGGAAGCTCCTACAATGAGCAGTTCTTC
CASSVVPGTSGGSSYNEQFF